The 18 T cell receptor beta chains in this list originate from one sample, sequenced in a study of T-cell memory formation after mild COVID-19. TCRdb reanalysed the 5' RACE reads using MiXCR and keeps one entry per CDR3 protein. Of about 290,000 distinct CDR3 sequences detected, roughly 15% appear once; the ten largest clones hold roughly 23%. The sequenced material came from PBMCs or a T cell subset sorted from them (not recorded which). These receptors all come from a man between 18 and 35 years old who had mild COVID-19 (a few samples of this study predate the infection). Cell type and time point are not known.

The table lists this clonotype with many counts. This chain links TRBV24-1 with TRBJ1-2; weak D call: TRBD1 (6 bases). This CDR3 region has 15 residues. The germline V gene encodes CDR1 KGHDR and CDR2 SFDVKD. The V end lost 2 bases, the J end lost 4 bases, and 13 bases lay between the germline ends. CDR3 nucleotides: TGTGCCACCAGTGATTCGGACAGAGGTCCCTATGGCTACACCTTC. Its translation is CATSDSDRGPYGYTF.

This clonotype was seen ten or more times. The chain couples TRBV7-2 to TRBJ2-4; D uncertain. V lost 0 bases and J lost 0, with 9 bases in between. Germline V lookup: CDR1 SGHTA, CDR2 FQGNSA. The CDR3 covers 16 residues. CDR3 sequence reads: CASSLASQAAKNIQYF. The CDR3 DNA reads TGTGCCAGCAGCTTAGCAAGTCAGGCAGCCAAAAACATTCAGTACTTC.

The rearrangement joins TRBV3-1 to TRBJ2-3; the D is unclear. Germline CDR1 is LGHDT and CDR2 is YNNKEL (reference sequence). This CDR3 has 14 amino acids. V lost 4 bases and J 0 bases, leaving 8 bases between the germline ends. CDR3 coding DNA: TGTGCCAGCAGCCGGACGGTAAGCACAGATACGCAGTATTTT. Amino acid sequence: CASSRTVSTDTQYF.

This clonotype occurred a few times. The chain joins TRBV20-1 to TRBJ1-2, with a possible D match to TRBD1 (6 bases). The germline CDR1 and CDR2 sequences are DFQATT and SNEGSKA (reference sequence). The CDR3 is 16 amino acids. Trimming took off 6 bases at V and 5 bases at J, with 25 bases between the two ends. CDR3 DNA sequence: TGCAGTGCAAGGGGGTTGACAGGAGTGGTGAAATATGGCTACACCTTC. It specifies CSARGLTGVVKYGYTF.

The chain combines TRBV4-3 with TRBJ1-2, with 9 bases fitting TRBD1. This CDR3 has 15 residues. After removal of 0 bases from V and 4 bases from J, the junction contained 3 bases not matched to a gene. Germline-derived CDR1 and CDR2 are LGHNA and YSLEER. The CDR3 bases are TGCGCCAGCAGCCAAGATCGGGACAGGGCCTATGGCTACACCTTC. It translates to CASSQDRDRAYGYTF.

This clonotype showed up many times. The V call is TRBV6-5, the J call TRBJ2-2; D might be TRBD1 (6 bases). Germline V CDR1 and CDR2: MNHEY, SVGAGI. V lost 4 bases and J lost 6, with 9 bases in between. The CDR3 covers 13 residues. CDR3 DNA sequence: TGTGCCAGCAGTTCTCAGGGGTCCGGGGAGCTGTTTTTT. As protein: CASSSQGSGELFF.

The V gene is TRBV18, the J gene TRBJ1-1; a weak D match, TRBD1 (5 bases). Germline V gene data show CDR1 as KGHSH and CDR2 as LQKENI. Between the trimmed V and J ends, which lost 11 bases and 2 bases, there was a span of 15 bases. CDR3 length: 13 residues. CDR3 nucleotide sequence: TGTGCCGGCATGACGACAGTCAACACTGAAGCTTTCTTT. It is translated as CAGMTTVNTEAFF. Using reference TRBV18 and TRBJ1-1 for the parts outside the CDR3, the full variable domain is NAGVMQNPRHLVRRRGQEARLRCSPMKGHSHVYWYRQLPEEGLKFMVYLQKENIIDESGMPKERFSAEFPKEGPSILRIQQVVRGDSAAYFCAGMTTVNTEAFFGQGTRLTVV.

In this sample, this clonotype turned up many times. The rearrangement links TRBV7-2 to TRBJ2-3; D remains ambiguous. Germline CDR1 reads SGHTA; CDR2 reads FQGNSA. V was clipped by 5 bases and J by 9 bases, with 21 bases between them. The CDR3 spans 15 residues. The CDR3: CASSRPGQLHRTQYF. The CDR3 bases are TGTGCCAGCAGCCGACCCGGGCAGCTCCATCGGACGCAGTATTTT.

This clonotype has only a few counts. The V gene is TRBV7-8, the J gene TRBJ2-1; D may correspond to TRBD1 or TRBD2 (5 bases each). Germline V lookup: CDR1 SGHVS, CDR2 FQNEAQ. The ends were cut back, 5 bases at V and 10 bases at J, with 15 bases in the middle. This CDR3 is built from 13 residues. The CDR3: CASSPSSWGEQFF. The CDR3, as DNA: TGTGCCAGCAGCCCTTCGAGCTGGGGGGAGCAGTTCTTC. Together with reference TRBV7-8 and TRBJ2-1, the CDR3 gives the full variable domain: GAGVSQSPRYKVAKRGQDVALRCDPISGHVSLFWYQQALGQGPEFLTYFQNEAQLDKSGLPSDRFFAERPEGSVSTLKIQRTQQEDSAVYLCASSPSSWGEQFFGPGTRLTVL.

In its sample, this clonotype was seen a few times. The rearrangement joins TRBV7-2 to TRBJ1-3; D might be TRBD1 (5 bases). Trimming stripped 2 bases from V and 9 bases from J, with 20 bases between. Germline-derived CDR1 and CDR2 are SGHTA and FQGNSA. CDR3 length: 16 amino acids. CDR3 DNA sequence: TGTGCCAGCAGCTTAAGGCAGGGTTGGGACGGGAGCACCATATATTTT. Translating gives CASSLRQGWDGSTIYF. Looking up the rest from reference TRBV7-2 and TRBJ1-3 gives the full variable domain: GAGVSQSPSNKVTEKGKDVELRCDPISGHTALYWYRQSLGQGLEFLIYFQGNSAPDKSGLPSDRFSAERTGGSVSTLTIQRTQQEDSAVYLCASSLRQGWDGSTIYFGEGSWLTVV.

V usage is TRBV5-1 and J usage is TRBJ1-2; D is undetermined. Trimming removed 4 bases from V and 4 bases from J, with 11 bases in between. CDR1 is SGHRS, CDR2 YFSETQ, per germline. CDR3 size: 13 residues. CDR3 bases: TGCGCCAGCAGCGTGGATGGAGGCTATGGCTACACCTTC. This encodes CASSVDGGYGYTF. The full variable domain, with the rest looked up from reference TRBV5-1 and TRBJ1-2, is KAGVTQTPRYLIKTRGQQVTLSCSPISGHRSVSWYQQTPGQGLQFLFEYFSETQRNKGNFPGRFSGRQFSNSRSEMNVSTLELGDSALYLCASSVDGGYGYTFGSGTRLTVV.

This clonotype was seen only a few times. This chain joins TRBV20-1 and TRBJ2-7; D may correspond to TRBD1 or TRBD2 (5 bases each). Looked up from germline, CDR1 is DFQATT and CDR2 is SNEGSKA (reference sequence). Trimming removed 3 bases at V and 3 bases at J, with 18 bases between. CDR3 length equals 15 residues. The CDR3: CSASRPRGVGYEQYF. CDR3 nucleotides: TGCAGTGCTAGTCGCCCCCGAGGGGTCGGCTACGAGCAGTACTTC.

This clonotype appeared once. This chain links TRBV29-1 with TRBJ2-2; perhaps D is TRBD1 or TRBD2 (5 bases each). The CDR3 is 16 amino acids. Trimming took 5 bases from V and 6 from J, leaving 22 bases between them. Per germline, CDR1 SQVTM and CDR2 ANQGSEA. CDR3 loop: CSVRTSGTRSPGELFF. For the CDR3, the DNA is TGCAGCGTTCGGACTTCCGGGACGCGTTCTCCCGGGGAGCTGTTTTTT.

This clonotype has only a few counts. CDR3 in DNA: TGTGCCAGCACCGTCAATAGCGGGGGGGCCGGCGGGGAGCTGTTTTTT. It translates to CASTVNSGGAGGELFF. The gene calls are TRBV6-6 and TRBJ2-2; 11 positions match TRBD2. This CDR3 spans 16 amino acids. Trimming cost V 7 bases and J 7 bases; bases outside gene matches: 11. Germline V gene lookup returns CDR1 MNHNY and CDR2 SVGAGI (reference sequence).

The table lists this clonotype with a few counts. This chain links TRBV11-2 with TRBJ2-1, with D perhaps TRBD1 or TRBD2 (5 bases each). This CDR3 contains 13 residues. Deletions cut 3 bases from V and 6 bases from J, with 9 bases between. Per germline, CDR1 SGHAT and CDR2 FQNNGV. CDR3 loop: CASSFPGANEQFF. CDR3 sequence (DNA): TGTGCCAGCAGCTTTCCCGGGGCCAATGAGCAGTTCTTC.

The genes are TRBV6-5 and TRBJ1-5; unclear D gene. Per germline, CDR1 MNHEY and CDR2 SVGAGI. This CDR3 contains 13 residues. The V gene lost 5 bases and the J gene lost 10 bases, with 15 bases spanning the gap. CDR3 loop: CASSLYPREPQHF. The CDR3 bases are TGTGCCAGCAGTCTTTACCCGAGGGAACCCCAGCATTTT.

V and J are TRBV7-2 and TRBJ1-2; TRBD1 agrees at 7 bases. CDR1 is SGHTA and CDR2 is FQGNSA in the germline V gene. This CDR3 comprises 13 residues. Trimming cost V 4 bases and J 6 bases; bases outside gene matches: 5. The CDR3 nucleotides are TGTGCCAGCAGCTCAGACAGGGCTAATGGCTACACCTTC. Protein product: CASSSDRANGYTF.

This chain uses TRBV5-1 with TRBJ2-3; 7 nucleotides align to TRBD1. The CDR3 contains 15 residues. Trimming at V came to 4 bases and at J to 2 bases, leaving 7 bases not matched to a gene. Per the germline V gene, CDR1 is SGHRS and CDR2 is YFSETQ. The CDR3 reads CASSPGTALTDTQYF. DNA for the CDR3: TGCGCCAGCAGCCCCGGGACAGCCCTCACAGATACGCAGTATTTT.